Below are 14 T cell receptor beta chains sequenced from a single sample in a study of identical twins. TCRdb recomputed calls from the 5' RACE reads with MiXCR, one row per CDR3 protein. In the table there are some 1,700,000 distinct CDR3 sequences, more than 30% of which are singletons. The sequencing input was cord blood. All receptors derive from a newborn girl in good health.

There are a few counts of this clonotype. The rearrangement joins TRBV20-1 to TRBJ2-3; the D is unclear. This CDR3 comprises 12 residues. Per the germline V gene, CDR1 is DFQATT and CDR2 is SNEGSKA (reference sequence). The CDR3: CRGNSLPDTQYF. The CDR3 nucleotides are TGCAGAGGCAACAGCCTCCCCGATACGCAGTATTTT.

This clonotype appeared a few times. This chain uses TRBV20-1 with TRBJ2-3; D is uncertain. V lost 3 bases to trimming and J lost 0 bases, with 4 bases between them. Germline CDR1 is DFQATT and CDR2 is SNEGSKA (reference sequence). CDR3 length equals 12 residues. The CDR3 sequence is CSASESTDTQYF. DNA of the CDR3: TGCAGTGCTAGCGAAAGCACAGATACGCAGTATTTT.

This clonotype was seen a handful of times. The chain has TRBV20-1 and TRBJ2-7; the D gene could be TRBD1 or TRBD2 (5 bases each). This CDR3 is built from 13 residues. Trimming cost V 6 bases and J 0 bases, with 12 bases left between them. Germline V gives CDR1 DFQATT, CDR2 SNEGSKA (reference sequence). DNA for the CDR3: TGCAGTGCAGCTCCGGGACCCTCCTACGAGCAGTACTTC. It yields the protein CSAAPGPSYEQYF.

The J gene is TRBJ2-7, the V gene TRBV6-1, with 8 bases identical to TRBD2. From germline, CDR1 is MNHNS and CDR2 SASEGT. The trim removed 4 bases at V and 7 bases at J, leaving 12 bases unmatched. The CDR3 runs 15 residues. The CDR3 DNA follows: TGTGCCAGCAGTGGGAGCGGGAGTGGAGGGAGTGAGCAGTACTTC. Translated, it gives CASSGSGSGGSEQYF.

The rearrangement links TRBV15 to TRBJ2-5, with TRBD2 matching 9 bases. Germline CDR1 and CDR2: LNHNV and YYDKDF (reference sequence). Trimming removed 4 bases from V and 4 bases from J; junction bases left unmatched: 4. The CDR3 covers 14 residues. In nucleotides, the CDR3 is TGTGCCACCAGCACAGCTAGCGGGATAGAGACCCAGTACTTC. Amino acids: CATSTASGIETQYF.

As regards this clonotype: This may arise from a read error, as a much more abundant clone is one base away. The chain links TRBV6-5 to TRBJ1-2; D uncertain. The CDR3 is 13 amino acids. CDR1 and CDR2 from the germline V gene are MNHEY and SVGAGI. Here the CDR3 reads CASSTRDNCGYTF. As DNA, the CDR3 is TGTGCCAGCAGTACCCGGGATAACTGTGGCTACACCTTC.

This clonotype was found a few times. The CDR3 loop is CASSLEAWGYGYTF. CDR3 DNA: TGTGCCAGCAGCTTAGAAGCGTGGGGCTATGGCTACACCTTC. The chain carries TRBV7-2 and TRBJ1-2; D is unresolved. Per the germline V gene, CDR1 is SGHTA and CDR2 is FQGNSA. The CDR3 totals 14 residues. V lost 1 base, J lost 4 bases, and 10 bases lay in between.

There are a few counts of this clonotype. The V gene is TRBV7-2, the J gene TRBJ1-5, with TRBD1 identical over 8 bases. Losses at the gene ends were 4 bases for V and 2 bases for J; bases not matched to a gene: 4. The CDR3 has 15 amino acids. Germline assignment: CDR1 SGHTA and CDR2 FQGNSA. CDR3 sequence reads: CASSWTGRGNQPQHF. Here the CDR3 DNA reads TGTGCCAGCAGCTGGACAGGGAGGGGCAATCAGCCCCAGCATTTT.

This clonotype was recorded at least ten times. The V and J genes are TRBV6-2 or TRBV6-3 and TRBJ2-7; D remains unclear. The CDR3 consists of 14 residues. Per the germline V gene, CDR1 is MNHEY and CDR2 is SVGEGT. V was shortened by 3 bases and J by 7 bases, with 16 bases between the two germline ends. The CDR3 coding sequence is TGTGCCAGCAGTTATCCGTCAGTTGTGAGTGAGCAGTACTTC. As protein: CASSYPSVVSEQYF.

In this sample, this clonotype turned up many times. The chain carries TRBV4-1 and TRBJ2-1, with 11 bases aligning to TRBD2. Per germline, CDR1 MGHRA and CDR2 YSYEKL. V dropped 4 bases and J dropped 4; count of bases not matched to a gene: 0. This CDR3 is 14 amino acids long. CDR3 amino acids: CASSRLAGYNEQFF. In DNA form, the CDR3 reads TGCGCCAGCAGCCGACTAGCGGGGTACAATGAGCAGTTCTTC.

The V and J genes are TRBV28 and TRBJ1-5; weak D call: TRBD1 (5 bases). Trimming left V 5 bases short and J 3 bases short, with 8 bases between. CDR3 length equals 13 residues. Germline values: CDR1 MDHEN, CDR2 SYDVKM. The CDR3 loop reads CASSGTPNQPQHF. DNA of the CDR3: TGTGCCAGCAGTGGGACGCCCAATCAGCCCCAGCATTTT.

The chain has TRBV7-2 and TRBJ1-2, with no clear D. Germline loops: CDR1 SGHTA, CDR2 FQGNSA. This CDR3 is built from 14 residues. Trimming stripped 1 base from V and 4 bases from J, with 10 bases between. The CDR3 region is CASSLGFQFYGYTF. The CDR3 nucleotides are TGTGCCAGCAGCTTAGGTTTCCAGTTCTATGGCTACACCTTC.

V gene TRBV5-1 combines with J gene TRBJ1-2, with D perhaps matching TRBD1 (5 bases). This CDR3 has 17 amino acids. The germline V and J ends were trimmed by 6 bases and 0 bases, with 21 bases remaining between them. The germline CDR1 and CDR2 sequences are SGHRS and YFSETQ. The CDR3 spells CASNRIPGGAPNYGYTF. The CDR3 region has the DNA TGCGCCAGCAACCGAATACCTGGCGGGGCTCCTAACTATGGCTACACCTTC.

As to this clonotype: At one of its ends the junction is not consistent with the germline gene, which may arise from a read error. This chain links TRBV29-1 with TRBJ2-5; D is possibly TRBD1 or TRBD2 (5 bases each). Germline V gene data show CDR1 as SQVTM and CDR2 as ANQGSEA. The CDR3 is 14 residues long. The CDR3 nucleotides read TGTAGCGCCACAGGCTTTCCTTGGGGTGAGACCCAGTACTTC. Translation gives CSATGFPWGETQYF.